The 7 T cell receptor beta chains below all came from one sample that was sequenced in a study of cytomegalovirus exposure and HLA in healthy donors. 60 Vbeta and 13 Jbeta primers were used in PCR. TCRdb keeps only in-frame clones here, not all; method: immunoSEQ multiplex PCR. The repertoire holds about 60,000 clones, 77% seen once, with approximately 3.5% in the top ten. Sequencing used PBMCs. The source is a woman aged 40 to 50 in good health and CMV-seropositive.

The genes are TRBV7-6 and TRBJ2-7; TRBD2 aligns across 8 bases. CDR1 and CDR2 (germline): SGHVS, FNYEAQ. The CDR3 extends over 14 amino acids. Trimming at V came to 5 bases and at J to 0 bases, leaving 3 bases not matched to a gene. The chain's CDR3 is CASSPREGSYEQYF. The CDR3 DNA reads TGTGCCAGCAGCCCCCGGGAGGGCTCCTACGAGCAGTACTTC.

The chain carries TRBV6-5 and TRBJ1-5; 7 nucleotides match TRBD1. The ends lost 6 bases at V and 1 base at J; junction bases unmatched: 3. Germline CDR1 is MNHEY and CDR2 is SVGAGI. The CDR3 is made up of 14 amino acids. The CDR3 nucleotides read TGTGCCAGCAGGGCAGGGGGAAGCAATCAGCCCCAGCATTTT. Translated, it gives CASRAGGSNQPQHF.

The rearrangement links TRBV30 to TRBJ1-1, with D perhaps matching TRBD1 (5 bases). CDR3 size: 14 residues. Germline V gives CDR1 GTSNPN, CDR2 SVGIG (reference sequence). V was shortened by 3 bases and J by 3 bases, with 14 bases between the two germline ends. This CDR3 reads CAWRGRGWDTEAFF. CDR3 in DNA: TGTGCCTGGAGAGGGAGGGGCTGGGACACTGAAGCTTTCTTT.

The chain links TRBV5-1 to TRBJ1-2; the D gene is possibly TRBD1 (6 bases). The CDR3 is made up of 13 amino acids. The V gene lost 2 bases and the J gene lost 8 bases, with 13 bases spanning the gap. Germline V lookup: CDR1 SGHRS, CDR2 YFSETQ. CDR3 bases: TGCGCCAGCAGCTTAGGGGGGGCCCGGGGCTACACCTTC. Protein product: CASSLGGARGYTF.

The CDR3, as DNA: TGTGCCAGCAGCCCCCTTCCGGGACAAAAAAGGAAGGAGACCCAGTACTTC. As protein: CASSPLPGQKRKETQYF. The V and J genes are TRBV7-2 and TRBJ2-5; weak D call: TRBD1 (6 bases). This CDR3 is built from 17 residues. Germline values: CDR1 SGHTA, CDR2 FQGNSA. V was trimmed by 5 bases and J by 5 bases, leaving 24 bases between them.

Only a few counts were recorded for this clone. The rearrangement uses TRBV5-6 and TRBJ1-4; 10 bases line up with TRBD1. The CDR3 loop spans 14 amino acids. With 4 bases clipped from V and 8 bases from J, the junction kept 5 bases outside the gene matches. Looked up from germline, CDR1 is SGHDT and CDR2 is YYEEEE. The CDR3 DNA follows: TGTGCCAGCAGCGGTGACAGGGGGCGCGAAAAACTGTTTTTT. Residues: CASSGDRGREKLFF.

The chain combines TRBV19 with TRBJ2-5; 12 nucleotides line up with TRBD2. V was clipped by 3 bases and J by 5 bases; unmatched bases: 7. CDR3 length: 16 residues. Germline V CDR1 and CDR2: LNHDA, SQIVND (reference sequence). The CDR3 DNA reads as TGTGCCAGTAGTATCTTACTAGCGGGGGGTATTGAGACCCAGTACTTC. This translates into CASSILLAGGIETQYF. The full variable domain, completed using reference TRBV19 and TRBJ2-5, is DGGITQSPKYLFRKEGQNVTLSCEQNLNHDAMYWYRQDPGQGLRLIYYSQIVNDFQKGDIAEGYSVSREKKESFPLTVTSAQKNPTAFYLCASSILLAGGIETQYFGPGTRLLVL.